The clone carrying this T cell receptor beta chain showed up just a few times. Its specificity is unknown. This table comes from immunoSEQ multiplex PCR, and its TCRdb copy is limited to in-frame clones, with some not included. The table shows about 58,000 clones, with under 85% occurring only once. The V segment lost 7 bases and the J segment 1 base; nucleotides outside the gene matches: 8. The CDR3 runs 14 residues. Looked up from germline, CDR1 is SQVTM and CDR2 is ANQGSEA. During the collection period, no donor immune events like infections were recorded. This sample was included in a study of identifying expanded T cells in peripheral blood. Whole-study results and caveats: Roughly 1.2 clones differed between technical replicates, versus about 15 and 19 over time. Variance in clone template counts between roughly 2-week samples significantly increased with total template count across all healthy donors.

The sequenced sample consisted of blood. The V and J genes are TRBV29-1 and TRBJ2-5; TRBD1 matches 8 bases. This TCR came from a person between 18 and 75 years old in good health. CDR3 nucleotide sequence: TGCAGCGGCAAGACAGGGGTCCCCCAAGAGACCCAGTACTTC. This translates into CSGKTGVPQETQYF.